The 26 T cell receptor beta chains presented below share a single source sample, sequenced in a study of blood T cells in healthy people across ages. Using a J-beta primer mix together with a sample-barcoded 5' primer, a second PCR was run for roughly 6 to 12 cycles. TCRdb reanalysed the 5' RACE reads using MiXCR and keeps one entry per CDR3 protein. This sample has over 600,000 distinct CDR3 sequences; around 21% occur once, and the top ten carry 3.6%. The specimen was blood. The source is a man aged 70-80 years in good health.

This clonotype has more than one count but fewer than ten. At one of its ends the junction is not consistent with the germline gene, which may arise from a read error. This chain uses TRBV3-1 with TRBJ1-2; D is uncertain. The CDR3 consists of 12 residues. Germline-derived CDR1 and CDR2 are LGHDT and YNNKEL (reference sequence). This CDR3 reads CASSLQGYGYTF. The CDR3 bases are TGTGCCAGCAGTCTACAAGGATATGGTTACACCTTC.

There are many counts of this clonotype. The CDR3 DNA sequence: TGTGCCACCAGTGATCCGCCCCAAGAGACCCAGTACTTC. It specifies CATSDPPQETQYF. V usage is TRBV24-1 and J usage is TRBJ2-5; D uncertain. CDR1 KGHDR and CDR2 SFDVKD come from the germline V gene. This CDR3 region has 13 residues. V was trimmed by 3 bases and J by 1 base, leaving 5 bases between them.

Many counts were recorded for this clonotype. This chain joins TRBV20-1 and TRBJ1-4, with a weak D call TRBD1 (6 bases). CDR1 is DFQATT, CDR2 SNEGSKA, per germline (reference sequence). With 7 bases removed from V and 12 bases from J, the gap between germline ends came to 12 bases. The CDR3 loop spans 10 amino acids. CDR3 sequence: CSVSGDQLFF. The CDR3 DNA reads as TGCAGTGTTTCAGGGGATCAACTGTTTTTT.

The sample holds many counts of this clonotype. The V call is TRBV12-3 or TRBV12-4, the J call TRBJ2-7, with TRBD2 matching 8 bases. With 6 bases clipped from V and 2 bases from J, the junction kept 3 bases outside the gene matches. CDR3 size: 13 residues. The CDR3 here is CASRLAATYEQYF. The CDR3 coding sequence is TGTGCCAGCAGACTAGCGGCGACCTACGAGCAGTACTTC.

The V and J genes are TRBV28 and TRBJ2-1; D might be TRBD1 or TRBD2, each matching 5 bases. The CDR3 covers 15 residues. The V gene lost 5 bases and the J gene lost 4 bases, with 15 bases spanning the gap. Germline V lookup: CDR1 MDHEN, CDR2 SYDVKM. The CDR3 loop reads CASSAGTLAYNEQFF. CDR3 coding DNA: TGTGCCAGCAGTGCCGGGACGCTCGCTTACAATGAGCAGTTCTTC. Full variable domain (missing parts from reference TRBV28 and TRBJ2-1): DVKVTQSSRYLVKRTGEKVFLECVQDMDHENMFWYRQDPGLGLRLIYFSYDVKMKEKGDIPEGYSVSREKKERFSLILESASTNQTSMYLCASSAGTLAYNEQFFGPGTRLTVL.

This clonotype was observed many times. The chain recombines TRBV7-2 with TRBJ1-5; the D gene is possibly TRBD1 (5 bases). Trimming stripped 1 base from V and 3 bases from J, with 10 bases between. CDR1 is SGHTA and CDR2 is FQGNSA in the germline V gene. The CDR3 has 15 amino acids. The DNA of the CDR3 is TGTGCCAGCAGCTTAGGAGGGGTGACCAATCAGCCCCAGCATTTT. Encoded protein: CASSLGGVTNQPQHF.

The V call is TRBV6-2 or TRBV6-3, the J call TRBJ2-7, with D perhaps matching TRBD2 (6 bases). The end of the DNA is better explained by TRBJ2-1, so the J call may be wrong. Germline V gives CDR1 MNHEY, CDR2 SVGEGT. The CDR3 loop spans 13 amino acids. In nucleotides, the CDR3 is TGTGCCAGCAGCCCCAGCGGTAGCGGAGGGCAGTTCTTC. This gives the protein CASSPSGSGGQFF.

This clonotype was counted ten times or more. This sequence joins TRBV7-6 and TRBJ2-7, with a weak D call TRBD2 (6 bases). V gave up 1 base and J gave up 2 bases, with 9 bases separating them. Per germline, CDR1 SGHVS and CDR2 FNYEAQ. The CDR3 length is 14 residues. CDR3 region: CASSLGAGAYEQYF. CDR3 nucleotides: TGTGCCAGCAGCTTAGGAGCGGGTGCCTACGAGCAGTACTTC. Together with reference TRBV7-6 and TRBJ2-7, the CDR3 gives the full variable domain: GAGVSQSPRYKVTKRGQDVALRCDPISGHVSLYWYRQALGQGPEFLTYFNYEAQQDKSGLPNDRFSAERPEGSISTLTIQRTEQRDSAMYRCASSLGAGAYEQYFGPGTRLTVT.

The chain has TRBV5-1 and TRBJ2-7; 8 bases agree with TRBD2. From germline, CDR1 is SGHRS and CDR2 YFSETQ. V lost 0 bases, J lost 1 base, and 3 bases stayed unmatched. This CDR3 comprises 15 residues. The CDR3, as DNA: TGCGCCAGCAGCTTGGATGGGACTAGTTCCTACGAGCAGTACTTC. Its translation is CASSLDGTSSYEQYF.

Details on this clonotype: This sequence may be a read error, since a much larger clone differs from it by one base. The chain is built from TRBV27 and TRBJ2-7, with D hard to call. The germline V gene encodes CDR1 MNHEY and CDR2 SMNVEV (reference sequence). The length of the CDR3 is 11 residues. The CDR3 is CAGSLGSEQYF. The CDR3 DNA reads TGTGCCGGCAGCTTAGGTTCCGAGCAGTACTTC.

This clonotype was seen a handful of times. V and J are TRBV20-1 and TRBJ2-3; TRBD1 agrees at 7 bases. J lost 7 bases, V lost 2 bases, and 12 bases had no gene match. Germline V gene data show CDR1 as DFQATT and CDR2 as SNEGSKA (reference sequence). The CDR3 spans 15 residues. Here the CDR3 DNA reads TGCAGTGCTAGAACTAGAGACAGGGCGGGTTATACGCAGTATTTT. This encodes CSARTRDRAGYTQYF.

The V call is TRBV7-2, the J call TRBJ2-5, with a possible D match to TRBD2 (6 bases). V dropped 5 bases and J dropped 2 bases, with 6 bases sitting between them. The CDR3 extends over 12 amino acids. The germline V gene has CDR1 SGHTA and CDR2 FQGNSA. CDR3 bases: TGTGCCAGCAGCGGGAGGCAAGAGACCCAGTACTTC. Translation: CASSGRQETQYF.

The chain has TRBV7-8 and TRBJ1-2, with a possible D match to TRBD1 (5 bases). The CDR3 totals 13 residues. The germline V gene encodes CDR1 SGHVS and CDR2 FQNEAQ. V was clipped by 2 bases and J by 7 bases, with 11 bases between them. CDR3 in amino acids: CASSLIGEGGYTF. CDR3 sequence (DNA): TGTGCCAGCAGCTTAATAGGGGAGGGTGGCTACACCTTC.

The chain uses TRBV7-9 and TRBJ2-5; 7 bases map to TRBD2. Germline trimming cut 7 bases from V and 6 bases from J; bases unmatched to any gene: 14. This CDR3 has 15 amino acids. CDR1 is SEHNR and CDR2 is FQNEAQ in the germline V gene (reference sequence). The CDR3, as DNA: TGTGCCAGCACCGGTGGACTAGACCGTCTGCAGACCCAGTACTTC. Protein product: CASTGGLDRLQTQYF.

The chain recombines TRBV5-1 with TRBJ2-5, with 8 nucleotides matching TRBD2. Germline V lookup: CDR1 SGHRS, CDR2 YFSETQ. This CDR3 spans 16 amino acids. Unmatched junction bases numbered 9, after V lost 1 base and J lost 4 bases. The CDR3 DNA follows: TGCGCCAGCAGCTTGACTAGCGGTCGTTCCCGAGAGACCCAGTACTTC. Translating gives CASSLTSGRSRETQYF. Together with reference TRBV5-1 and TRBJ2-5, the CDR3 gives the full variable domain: KAGVTQTPRYLIKTRGQQVTLSCSPISGHRSVSWYQQTPGQGLQFLFEYFSETQRNKGNFPGRFSGRQFSNSRSEMNVSTLELGDSALYLCASSLTSGRSRETQYFGPGTRLLVL.

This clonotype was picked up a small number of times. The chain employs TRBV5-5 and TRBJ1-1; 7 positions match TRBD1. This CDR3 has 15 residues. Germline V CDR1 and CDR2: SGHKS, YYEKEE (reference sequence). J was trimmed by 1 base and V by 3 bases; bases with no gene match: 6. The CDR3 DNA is TGTGCCAGCAGCTCTGGGACAGTTGCGAACACTGAAGCTTTCTTT. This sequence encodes CASSSGTVANTEAFF. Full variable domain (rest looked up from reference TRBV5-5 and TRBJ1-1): DAGVTQSPTHLIKTRGQQVTLRCSPISGHKSVSWYQQVLGQGPQFIFQYYEKEERGRGNFPDRFSARQFPNYSSELNVNALLLGDSALYLCASSSGTVANTEAFFGQGTRLTVV.

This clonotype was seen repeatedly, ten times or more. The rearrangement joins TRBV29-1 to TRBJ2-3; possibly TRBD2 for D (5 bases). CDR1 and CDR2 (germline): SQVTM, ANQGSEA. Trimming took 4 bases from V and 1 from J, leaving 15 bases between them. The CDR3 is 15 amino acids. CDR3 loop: CSVGGLSWGTDTQYF. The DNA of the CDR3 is TGCAGCGTTGGTGGACTGTCTTGGGGCACAGATACGCAGTATTTT.

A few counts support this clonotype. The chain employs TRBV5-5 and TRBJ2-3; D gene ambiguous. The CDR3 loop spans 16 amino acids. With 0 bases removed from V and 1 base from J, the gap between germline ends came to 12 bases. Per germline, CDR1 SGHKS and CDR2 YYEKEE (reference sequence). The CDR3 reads CASSLGLAARTDTQYF. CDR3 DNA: TGTGCCAGCAGCTTGGGTTTAGCAGCCCGCACAGATACGCAGTATTTT.

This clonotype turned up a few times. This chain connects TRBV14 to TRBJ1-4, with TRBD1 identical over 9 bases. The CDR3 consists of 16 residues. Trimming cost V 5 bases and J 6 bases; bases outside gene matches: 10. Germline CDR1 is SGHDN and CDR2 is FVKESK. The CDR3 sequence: CASSSLPGQGHEKLFF. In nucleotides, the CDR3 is TGTGCCAGCAGCTCCTTACCGGGACAGGGCCATGAAAAACTGTTTTTT.

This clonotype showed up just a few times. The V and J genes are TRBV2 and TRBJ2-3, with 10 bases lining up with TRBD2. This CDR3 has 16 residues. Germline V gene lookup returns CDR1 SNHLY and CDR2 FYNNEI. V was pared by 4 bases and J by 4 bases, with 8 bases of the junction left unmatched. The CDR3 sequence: CASSGVGTSAADTQYF. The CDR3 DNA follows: TGTGCCAGCAGTGGGGTGGGGACTAGCGCAGCAGATACGCAGTATTTT.

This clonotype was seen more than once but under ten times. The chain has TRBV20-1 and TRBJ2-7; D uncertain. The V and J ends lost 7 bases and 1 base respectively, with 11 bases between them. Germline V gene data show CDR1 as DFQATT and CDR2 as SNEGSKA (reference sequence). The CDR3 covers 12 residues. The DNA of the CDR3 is TGCAGTGGGTCAGGTCTTTCCTACGAGCAGTACTTC. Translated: CSGSGLSYEQYF.

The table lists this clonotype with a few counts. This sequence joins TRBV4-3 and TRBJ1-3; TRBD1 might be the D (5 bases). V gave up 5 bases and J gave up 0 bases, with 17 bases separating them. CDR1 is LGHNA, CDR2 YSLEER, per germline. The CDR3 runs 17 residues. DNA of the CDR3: TGCGCCAGCAGCGAATACGGTCGGGGCGTCTCTGGAAACACCATATATTTT. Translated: CASSEYGRGVSGNTIYF.

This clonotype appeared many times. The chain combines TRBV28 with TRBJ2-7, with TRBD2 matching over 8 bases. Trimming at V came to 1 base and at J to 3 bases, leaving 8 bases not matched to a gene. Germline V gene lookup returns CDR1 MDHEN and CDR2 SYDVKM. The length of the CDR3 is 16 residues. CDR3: CASSLYRGLEVYEQYF. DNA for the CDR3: TGTGCCAGCAGTTTATATCGGGGACTAGAGGTCTACGAGCAGTACTTC.

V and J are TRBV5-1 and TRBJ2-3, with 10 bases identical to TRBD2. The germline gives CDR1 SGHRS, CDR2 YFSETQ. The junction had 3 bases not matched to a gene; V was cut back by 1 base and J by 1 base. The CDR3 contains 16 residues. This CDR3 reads CASSLSGTSGTDTQYF. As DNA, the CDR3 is TGCGCCAGCAGCTTGTCCGGGACTAGCGGCACAGATACGCAGTATTTT.

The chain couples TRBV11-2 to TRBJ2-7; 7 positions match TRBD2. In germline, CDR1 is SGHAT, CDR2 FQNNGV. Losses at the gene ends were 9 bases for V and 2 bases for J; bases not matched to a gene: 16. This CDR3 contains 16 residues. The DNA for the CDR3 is TGTGCCAGTAAGGGGCCCCGGGCTAGCGGAACCTACGAGCAGTACTTC. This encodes CASKGPRASGTYEQYF. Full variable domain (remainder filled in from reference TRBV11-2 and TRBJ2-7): EAGVAQSPRYKIIEKRQSVAFWCNPISGHATLYWYQQILGQGPKLLIQFQNNGVVDDSQLPKDRFSAERLKGVDSTLKIQPAKLEDSAVYLCASKGPRASGTYEQYFGPGTRLTVT.

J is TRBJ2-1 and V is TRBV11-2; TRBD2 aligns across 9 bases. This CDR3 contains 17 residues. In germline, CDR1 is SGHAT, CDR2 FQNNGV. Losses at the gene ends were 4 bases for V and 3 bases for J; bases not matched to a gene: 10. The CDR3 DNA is TGTGCCAGCAGCTCGCTCCAGACTAGCGGAGTCTACAATGAGCAGTTCTTC. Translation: CASSSLQTSGVYNEQFF.